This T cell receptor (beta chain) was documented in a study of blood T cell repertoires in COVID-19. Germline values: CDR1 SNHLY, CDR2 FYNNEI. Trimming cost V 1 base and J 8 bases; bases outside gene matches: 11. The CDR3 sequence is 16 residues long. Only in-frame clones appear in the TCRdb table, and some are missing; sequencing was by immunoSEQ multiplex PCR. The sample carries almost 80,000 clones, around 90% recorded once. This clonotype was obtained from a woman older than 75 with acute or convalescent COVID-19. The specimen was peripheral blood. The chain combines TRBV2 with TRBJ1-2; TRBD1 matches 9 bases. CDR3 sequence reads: CASSEGSRDRVRGYTF. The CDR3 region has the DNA TGTGCCAGCAGTGAAGGGAGCCGGGACAGGGTGCGAGGCTACACCTTC.